A single sample gave rise to the 23 T cell receptor beta chains below, sequenced in a study of Tregs in tolerant kidney transplant recipients. Assay: immunoSEQ multiplex PCR; the TCRdb copy retains only in-frame clones and omits some. The profile covers roughly 69,000 clones, with less than 98% appearing a single time and 0.34% taken by the ten largest. Source: Tregs from blood, taken before the transplant. All receptors derive from a human donor who received a combined kidney and bone marrow transplant.

This sequence joins TRBV2 and TRBJ1-4; D perhaps matches TRBD1 (5 bases). Trimming stripped 3 bases from V and 3 bases from J, with 11 bases between. Germline values: CDR1 SNHLY, CDR2 FYNNEI. The CDR3 consists of 15 residues. The CDR3 DNA reads as TGTGCCAGCAGTGAGTCAGGGAAGGCTAATGAAAAACTGTTTTTT. This translates into CASSESGKANEKLFF.

J is TRBJ2-7 and V is TRBV2, with unresolved D. Trimming took 5 bases from V and 0 from J, leaving 5 bases between them. CDR3 length: 12 amino acids. Looked up from germline, CDR1 is SNHLY and CDR2 is FYNNEI. CDR3: CASSYSSYEQYF. The CDR3, as DNA: TGTGCCAGCAGTTACAGCTCCTACGAGCAGTACTTC.

The chain recombines TRBV27 with TRBJ2-1, with 12 bases identical to TRBD2. The CDR3 loop spans 18 amino acids. Germline CDR1 reads MNHEY; CDR2 reads SMNVEV (reference sequence). Losses at the gene ends were 1 base for V and 1 base for J; bases not matched to a gene: 5. Here the CDR3 reads CASSLYASGRGSYNEQFF. Here the CDR3 DNA reads TGTGCCAGCAGTTTATATGCTAGCGGGAGGGGTTCCTACAATGAGCAGTTCTTC.

V and J are TRBV27 and TRBJ2-1; 16 bases are a match to TRBD2. The CDR3 sequence is 16 residues long. Losses at the gene ends were 2 bases for V and 15 bases for J; bases not matched to a gene: 10. Germline assignment: CDR1 MNHEY and CDR2 SMNVEV (reference sequence). DNA for the CDR3: TGTGCCAGCAGTTTAAGGGGGCCGGGACTAGCGGGAGGGGGGTTCTTC. Translating gives CASSLRGPGLAGGGFF.

The genes are TRBV15 and TRBJ1-1; D is unresolved. This CDR3 spans 12 amino acids. Trimming removed 8 bases at V and 4 bases at J, with 11 bases between. CDR1 LNHNV and CDR2 YYDKDF come from the germline V gene (reference sequence). The CDR3 spells CATGTVFTEAFF. Written as DNA, the CDR3 is TGTGCCACCGGAACAGTCTTCACTGAAGCTTTCTTT.

The DNA for the CDR3 is TGTGCCAGTAGTATGGGCCAGTCGAGCAATCAGCCCCAGCATTTT. This gives the protein CASSMGQSSNQPQHF. V is TRBV19 and J is TRBJ1-5; D is unclear. V was cut by 3 bases and J by 1 base, with 10 bases left in between. The germline CDR1 and CDR2 sequences are LNHDA and SQIVND (reference sequence). This CDR3 is built from 15 residues.

J is TRBJ1-1 and V is TRBV5-1, with D perhaps TRBD1 (5 bases). This CDR3 comprises 15 residues. The germline gives CDR1 SGHRS, CDR2 YFSETQ. V gave up 5 bases and J gave up 3 bases, with 17 bases separating them. CDR3 region: CASRWGDRLDTEAFF. In DNA form, the CDR3 reads TGCGCCAGCAGGTGGGGGGATAGGCTTGACACTGAAGCTTTCTTT.

This chain connects TRBV7-3 to TRBJ2-5; 12 bases align to TRBD1. Germline trimming cut 0 bases from V and 5 bases from J; bases unmatched to any gene: 4. Germline lookup yields CDR1 SGHTA and CDR2 FQGTGA. This CDR3 spans 16 amino acids. For the CDR3, the DNA is TGTGCCAGCAGCTTAACCGGGACAGGGGGCGTGGAGACCCAGTACTTC. Its translation is CASSLTGTGGVETQYF.

This chain connects TRBV18 to TRBJ1-4; weak D call: TRBD1 (5 bases). The CDR3 is 15 residues long. Germline assignment: CDR1 KGHSH and CDR2 LQKENI. Trimming cost V 2 bases and J 4 bases, with 11 bases left between them. In DNA, the CDR3 is TGTGCCAGCTCACCAATTTGGAGGGGTAATGAAAAACTGTTTTTT. Translated: CASSPIWRGNEKLFF. Complete variable domain (other parts from reference TRBV18 and TRBJ1-4): NAGVMQNPRHLVRRRGQEARLRCSPMKGHSHVYWYRQLPEEGLKFMVYLQKENIIDESGMPKERFSAEFPKEGPSILRIQQVVRGDSAAYFCASSPIWRGNEKLFFGSGTQLSVL.

CDR3 coding DNA: TGTGCCAGCAGCAGAAACCCGCAGGGGAACCGGAATGAGCAGTTCTTC. The encoded protein is CASSRNPQGNRNEQFF. The J gene is TRBJ2-1, the V gene TRBV7-2, with D perhaps matching TRBD1 (6 bases). CDR1 is SGHTA, CDR2 FQGNSA, per germline. The CDR3 totals 16 residues. V dropped 5 bases and J dropped 7 bases, with 21 bases sitting between them.

The rearrangement uses TRBV7-6 and TRBJ1-4; D is possibly TRBD1 (6 bases). The V and J ends lost 5 bases and 0 bases respectively, with 7 bases between them. Germline CDR1 reads SGHVS; CDR2 reads FNYEAQ. The CDR3 spans 14 residues. CDR3 region: CASSRQATNEKLFF. The CDR3 bases are TGTGCCAGCAGCCGACAGGCAACTAATGAAAAACTGTTTTTT.

This chain uses TRBV19 with TRBJ2-1; D may be TRBD2 (5 bases). V was shortened by 3 bases and J by 1 base, with 10 bases between the two germline ends. Germline V gene sequence: CDR1 LNHDA, CDR2 SQIVND (reference sequence). This CDR3 is built from 15 residues. CDR3 in DNA: TGTGCCAGTAGTATTCGGGGAGCGTCCTACAATGAGCAGTTCTTC. Protein sequence: CASSIRGASYNEQFF.

CDR3 sequence: CASSLGSLGLGYTF. The CDR3 DNA is TGTGCCAGCAGCTTAGGGTCCTTGGGGCTTGGCTACACCTTC. The chain uses TRBV11-2 and TRBJ1-2, with D perhaps TRBD1 (5 bases). CDR1 is SGHAT and CDR2 is FQNNGV in the germline V gene. The CDR3 covers 14 residues. Deletions cut 1 base from V and 7 bases from J, with 13 bases between.

As DNA, the CDR3 is TGTGCCAGCAGACCGCTGGGGACACCGGGTCCCTATGGCTACACCTTC. Translating gives CASRPLGTPGPYGYTF. The chain has TRBV28 and TRBJ1-2, with a possible D match to TRBD1 (6 bases). Trimming removed 6 bases at V and 4 bases at J, with 21 bases between. The CDR3 is made up of 16 amino acids. CDR1 and CDR2 from the germline V gene are MDHEN and SYDVKM.

V and J are TRBV7-6 and TRBJ2-2; 15 positions match TRBD2. V lost 5 bases and J lost 1; bases outside the gene matches: 2. Germline assignment: CDR1 SGHVS and CDR2 FNYEAQ. The CDR3 runs to 17 residues. For the CDR3, the DNA is TGTGCCAGCAGCCGGGGACTAGCGGGAGGGAACACCGGGGAGCTGTTTTTT. It translates to CASSRGLAGGNTGELFF.

This chain uses TRBV5-4 with TRBJ2-5, with 10 bases aligning to TRBD2. The CDR3 spans 17 residues. Germline V gives CDR1 SGHNT, CDR2 YYREEE (reference sequence). Germline trimming cut 3 bases from V and 5 bases from J; bases unmatched to any gene: 13. The CDR3 reads CASSSYTLAGVSETQYF. In DNA form, the CDR3 reads TGTGCCAGCAGCTCGTACACCCTAGCGGGGGTGTCCGAGACCCAGTACTTC.

The rearrangement links TRBV5-4 to TRBJ2-1; D perhaps matches TRBD2 (5 bases). The CDR3 is 14 amino acids. V lost 7 bases, J lost 0 bases, and 11 bases lay in between. From germline, CDR1 is SGHNT and CDR2 YYREEE (reference sequence). The CDR3 sequence is CASGEGSSYNEQFF. As DNA, the CDR3 is TGTGCCAGCGGCGAAGGGAGCTCCTACAATGAGCAGTTCTTC.

This clone was counted once. The chain is built from TRBV11-3 and TRBJ2-1, with D unclear. The germline CDR1 and CDR2 sequences are SGHNT and YENEEA. V lost 3 bases, J lost 5 bases, and 11 bases lay in between. This CDR3 comprises 14 residues. The CDR3 loop is CASSFGNNDNEQFF. The CDR3 nucleotides are TGTGCCAGCAGCTTCGGTAATAATGACAATGAGCAGTTCTTC.

The rearrangement uses TRBV6-5 and TRBJ1-6; no clear D gene. There are 14 residues in the CDR3. V lost 2 bases and J lost 8, with 10 bases in between. Germline lookup yields CDR1 MNHEY and CDR2 SVGAGI. CDR3: CASSYITADSPLHF. The CDR3 nucleotides are TGTGCCAGCAGTTACATAACAGCGGATTCACCCCTCCACTTT.

This rearrangement joins TRBV7-2 to TRBJ2-2; TRBD2 might be the D (6 bases). The CDR3 is 14 residues long. CDR1 and CDR2 (germline): SGHTA, FQGNSA. Trimming removed 4 bases at V and 15 bases at J, with 21 bases between. In nucleotides, the CDR3 is TGTGCCAGCAGCTCCCGGGCCCCCGGGACTGCAGTGTTTTTT. It specifies CASSSRAPGTAVFF.

The rearrangement uses TRBV19 and TRBJ2-6; 9 bases line up with TRBD1. This CDR3 contains 19 residues. The V segment lost 7 bases and the J segment 2 bases; nucleotides outside the gene matches: 15. The germline V gene encodes CDR1 LNHDA and CDR2 SQIVND (reference sequence). CDR3 DNA sequence: TGTGCCAGTATCTCAACGCCTCGGACAGGGGTTACTGGGGCCAACGTCCTGACTTTC. Translated, it gives CASISTPRTGVTGANVLTF.

The chain couples TRBV10-3 to TRBJ2-2; D not resolved. This CDR3 contains 13 residues. Germline V gives CDR1 ENHRY, CDR2 SYGVKD. The V gene lost 4 bases and the J gene lost 7 bases, with 10 bases spanning the gap. The CDR3 reads CAISVRRSGELFF. The CDR3 DNA reads as TGTGCCATCAGTGTTCGGCGGAGCGGGGAGCTGTTTTTT.

This sequence joins TRBV10-3 and TRBJ1-5, with TRBD1 matching over 9 bases. Looked up from germline, CDR1 is ENHRY and CDR2 is SYGVKD. This CDR3 has 17 residues. Unmatched junction bases numbered 8, after V lost 5 bases and J lost 0 bases. CDR3 protein: CAISRDRVPNSNQPQHF. In DNA form, the CDR3 reads TGTGCCATCAGTAGGGACAGGGTTCCAAATAGCAATCAGCCCCAGCATTTT.